These 27 T cell receptor beta chains were all obtained from the same sample, sequenced in a study of somatic mutations in cytotoxic T cells in rheumatoid arthritis. Generated by immunoSEQ multiplex PCR, the TCRdb table keeps only in-frame clones and is missing some. The sample contains about 29,000 clones, approximately 86% of which appear only once. Material for sequencing was CD8+ T cells sorted from blood. These receptor sequences come from an adult with rheumatoid arthritis.

The genes are TRBV19 and TRBJ2-7, with 8 nucleotides matching TRBD2. Trimming cost V 5 bases and J 8 bases; bases outside gene matches: 14. The CDR3 loop spans 15 amino acids. Germline loops: CDR1 LNHDA, CDR2 SQIVND (reference sequence). As DNA, the CDR3 is TGTGCCAGTAGTCCGATGACTAGCGAGCCTGGCAAGCAGTACTTC. It specifies CASSPMTSEPGKQYF. The variable domain in full, completed from reference TRBV19 and TRBJ2-7, reads DGGITQSPKYLFRKEGQNVTLSCEQNLNHDAMYWYRQDPGQGLRLIYYSQIVNDFQKGDIAEGYSVSREKKESFPLTVTSAQKNPTAFYLCASSPMTSEPGKQYFGPGTRLTVT.

The genes are TRBV27 and TRBJ2-2; TRBD1 is a possible D gene (6 bases). V dropped 6 bases and J dropped 7 bases, with 15 bases sitting between them. The CDR3 consists of 14 residues. The germline CDR1 and CDR2 sequences are MNHEY and SMNVEV (reference sequence). CDR3 nucleotides: TGTGCCAGCAGAACGGACAGTTGGGGCGGGGAGCTGTTTTTT. Residues: CASRTDSWGGELFF.

The rearrangement joins TRBV7-3 to TRBJ2-1, with 8 bases matching TRBD1. CDR3 length: 13 amino acids. The germline V gene has CDR1 SGHTA and CDR2 FQGTGA. The V segment lost 3 bases and the J segment 8 bases; nucleotides outside the gene matches: 3. CDR3 in amino acids: CASSFSGGHEQFF. The CDR3 DNA reads TGTGCCAGCAGCTTTTCAGGGGGCCATGAGCAGTTCTTC. The variable domain in full, with the rest retrieved from reference TRBV7-3 and TRBJ2-1, is GAGVSQTPSNKVTEKGKYVELRCDPISGHTALYWYRQSLGQGPEFLIYFQGTGAADDSGLPNDRFFAVRPEGSVSTLKIQRTERGDSAVYLCASSFSGGHEQFFGPGTRLTVL.

The gene calls are TRBV7-9 and TRBJ1-4, with 10 bases identical to TRBD1. From germline, CDR1 is SEHNR and CDR2 FQNEAQ (reference sequence). With 4 bases clipped from V and 1 base from J, the junction kept 9 bases outside the gene matches. The CDR3 contains 18 residues. The CDR3 DNA follows: TGTGCCAGCAGCTCGACAGGGGGCCTTGGTGGAACTAATGAAAAACTGTTTTTT. This encodes CASSSTGGLGGTNEKLFF.

This clone has only one observation. The chain links TRBV7-2 to TRBJ2-1, with TRBD2 matching over 7 bases. The ends lost 3 bases at V and 2 bases at J; junction bases unmatched: 7. Germline CDR1 reads SGHTA; CDR2 reads FQGNSA. CDR3 length equals 16 residues. The CDR3 protein is CASSFSAGVTYNEQFF. The CDR3 DNA is TGTGCCAGCAGCTTTTCTGCGGGAGTTACCTACAATGAGCAGTTCTTC. Full variable domain (remainder filled in from reference TRBV7-2 and TRBJ2-1): GAGVSQSPSNKVTEKGKDVELRCDPISGHTALYWYRQSLGQGLEFLIYFQGNSAPDKSGLPSDRFSAERTGGSVSTLTIQRTQQEDSAVYLCASSFSAGVTYNEQFFGPGTRLTVL.

The sample holds a few counts of this clone. The J gene is TRBJ2-2, the V gene TRBV7-3, with 7 bases lining up with TRBD1. J was trimmed by 2 bases and V by 4 bases; bases with no gene match: 4. Germline V CDR1 and CDR2: SGHTA, FQGTGA. The CDR3 contains 15 residues. The CDR3 sequence: CASSSGTVNTGELFF. Here the CDR3 DNA reads TGTGCCAGCAGCTCCGGGACAGTTAACACCGGGGAGCTGTTTTTT.

This rearrangement joins TRBV4-3 to TRBJ1-3, with 8 bases that match TRBD1. Germline lookup yields CDR1 LGHNA and CDR2 YSLEER. The CDR3 is 15 residues long. V trimming: 5 bases; J trimming: 2 bases; junction bases outside the gene matches: 5. This chain's CDR3 is CASSYTRGPGNTIYF. In DNA, the CDR3 is TGCGCCAGCAGCTACACCAGGGGGCCTGGAAACACCATATATTTT.

The rearrangement links TRBV5-1 to TRBJ2-1, with unresolved D. V lost 0 bases and J lost 2, with 3 bases in between. Germline V gene lookup returns CDR1 SGHRS and CDR2 YFSETQ. This CDR3 contains 13 residues. The CDR3 DNA is TGCGCCAGCAGCTTGGTTACCTACAATGAGCAGTTCTTC. It translates to CASSLVTYNEQFF.

The chain joins TRBV7-2 to TRBJ1-5, with 9 bases fitting TRBD1. The trim removed 5 bases at V and 1 base at J, leaving 3 bases unmatched. Germline V CDR1 and CDR2: SGHTA, FQGNSA. The CDR3 contains 15 residues. CDR3 DNA sequence: TGTGCCAGCAGCCAAGGGACAGGGAGCAATCAGCCCCAGCATTTT. Protein: CASSQGTGSNQPQHF.

The chain couples TRBV28 to TRBJ1-5; D is ambiguous. Germline V gene lookup returns CDR1 MDHEN and CDR2 SYDVKM. This CDR3 is built from 12 residues. The V end was cut by 3 bases, the J end by 5 bases, with 5 bases between. The CDR3 sequence is CASSLTDQPQHF. DNA of the CDR3: TGTGCCAGCAGTTTGACGGATCAGCCCCAGCATTTT.

The chain recombines TRBV19 with TRBJ1-2, with D uncertain. The germline gives CDR1 LNHDA, CDR2 SQIVND (reference sequence). The V end lost 1 base, the J end lost 7 bases, and 13 bases lay between the germline ends. There are 14 residues in the CDR3. CDR3 nucleotide sequence: TGTGCCAGTAGTATAGTGAAGGGCTCGGGTGGCTACACCTTC. It yields the protein CASSIVKGSGGYTF.

The rearrangement links TRBV19 to TRBJ1-5; D possibly corresponds to TRBD1 (6 bases). The CDR3 loop spans 12 amino acids. The germline CDR1 and CDR2 sequences are LNHDA and SQIVND (reference sequence). V was trimmed by 6 bases and J by 5 bases, leaving 8 bases between them. The CDR3 DNA sequence: TGTGCCAGTAGACCAGGGGATCAGCCCCAGCATTTT. Protein product: CASRPGDQPQHF.

The V gene is TRBV2, the J gene TRBJ2-1; 11 bases map to TRBD2. J lost 4 bases, V lost 6 bases, and 8 bases had no gene match. There are 16 residues in the CDR3. CDR1 is SNHLY, CDR2 FYNNEI, per germline. CDR3 region: CASRETTSGGYNEQFF. CDR3 nucleotides: TGTGCCAGCAGAGAGACTACTAGCGGGGGTTACAATGAGCAGTTCTTC.

The V call is TRBV2, the J call TRBJ1-5; tentative D call: TRBD1 (5 bases). Germline CDR1 is SNHLY and CDR2 is FYNNEI. V was shortened by 6 bases and J by 3 bases, with 15 bases between the two germline ends. The CDR3 consists of 15 residues. CDR3 bases: TGTGCCAGCAGGCCCACGGTCGGGGCCAATCAGCCCCAGCATTTT. Amino acid sequence: CASRPTVGANQPQHF.

The chain has TRBV21-1 and TRBJ1-4; the table assigns TRBD1, which was not confirmed against the DNA. TRBV21-1 is a recognized pseudogene. The CDR3 consists of 16 residues. The CDR3 reads CASTRTGRSSNEKLFF. The CDR3 bases are TGTGCCAGCACGCGGACAGGGAGATCTTCTAATGAAAAACTGTTTTTT.

The rearrangement joins TRBV28 to TRBJ2-7; D remains unclear. V was trimmed by 2 bases and J by 0 bases, leaving 8 bases between them. Germline V gene sequence: CDR1 MDHEN, CDR2 SYDVKM. The CDR3 consists of 14 residues. The CDR3 coding sequence is TGTGCCAGCAGTTTACAAGGGTCCTCCTACGAGCAGTACTTC. Translated, it gives CASSLQGSSYEQYF.

This clone was seen a handful of times. J is TRBJ2-2 and V is TRBV19; D uncertain. The CDR3 spans 14 residues. Germline CDR1 reads LNHDA; CDR2 reads SQIVND (reference sequence). V dropped 3 bases and J dropped 3 bases, with 8 bases sitting between them. For the CDR3, the DNA is TGTGCCAGTAGTATTCCTGTGGACACCGGGGAGCTGTTTTTT. This sequence encodes CASSIPVDTGELFF.

This chain connects TRBV2 to TRBJ2-7; tentative D call: TRBD1 (5 bases). Germline CDR1 is SNHLY and CDR2 is FYNNEI. The CDR3 has 10 amino acids. V was pared by 4 bases and J by 7 bases, with 5 bases between. The CDR3, as DNA: TGTGCCAGCAGTGCAGGGGAGCAGTACTTC. As protein: CASSAGEQYF.

This sequence joins TRBV5-1 and TRBJ1-6, with TRBD1 matching 8 bases. The germline gives CDR1 SGHRS, CDR2 YFSETQ. The CDR3 has 14 residues. V lost 0 bases to trimming and J lost 10 bases; unmatched junction nucleotides: 3. The CDR3 sequence: CASSLGTGRSPLHF. CDR3 coding DNA: TGCGCCAGCAGCTTGGGGACAGGGAGATCACCCCTCCACTTT. Together with reference TRBV5-1 and TRBJ1-6, the CDR3 gives the full variable domain: KAGVTQTPRYLIKTRGQQVTLSCSPISGHRSVSWYQQTPGQGLQFLFEYFSETQRNKGNFPGRFSGRQFSNSRSEMNVSTLELGDSALYLCASSLGTGRSPLHFGNGTRLTVT.

The chain uses TRBV7-9 and TRBJ1-6; D gene uncertain. CDR3 size: 13 residues. CDR1 SEHNR and CDR2 FQNEAQ come from the germline V gene (reference sequence). V lost 3 bases and J 7 bases, leaving 7 bases between the germline ends. The chain's CDR3 is CASSFGGNSPLHF. CDR3 in DNA: TGTGCCAGCAGCTTCGGAGGAAATTCACCCCTCCACTTT.

This sequence joins TRBV11-2 and TRBJ2-1, with 15 bases lining up with TRBD2. The germline CDR1 and CDR2 sequences are SGHAT and FQNNGV. With 4 bases clipped from V and 5 bases from J, the junction kept 3 bases outside the gene matches. The CDR3 is made up of 16 amino acids. For the CDR3, the DNA is TGTGCCAGCAGCTCGGGACTAGCGGGGGGTCACAATGAGCAGTTCTTC. It specifies CASSSGLAGGHNEQFF.

The J gene is TRBJ1-4, the V gene TRBV12-5, with D unresolved. The CDR3 is 15 amino acids. The germline V gene encodes CDR1 LGHNT and CDR2 FRNRAP. V gave up 3 bases and J gave up 4 bases, with 12 bases separating them. The CDR3 DNA reads TGTGCTAGTGGTTTAGGGAGTCTCTTTAATGAAAAACTGTTTTTT. Amino acid sequence: CASGLGSLFNEKLFF.

V is TRBV5-6 and J is TRBJ1-5; the D gene is possibly TRBD1 (5 bases). Trimming cost V 3 bases and J 3 bases, with 7 bases left between them. CDR3 size: 13 residues. Germline CDR1 SGHDT, CDR2 YYEEEE. CDR3 in DNA: TGTGCCAGCAGCTGGGGCTCCAATCAGCCCCAGCATTTT. It specifies CASSWGSNQPQHF.

This chain joins TRBV4-1 and TRBJ2-4; D gene ambiguous. CDR1 is MGHRA, CDR2 YSYEKL, per germline. Trimming removed 5 bases from V and 6 bases from J, with 8 bases in between. The CDR3 loop spans 12 amino acids. CDR3 in amino acids: CASSGQANIQYF. In nucleotides, the CDR3 is TGCGCCAGCAGCGGGCAGGCAAACATTCAGTACTTC.

This chain connects TRBV14 to TRBJ1-2; unclear D gene. The germline V gene encodes CDR1 SGHDN and CDR2 FVKESK. The CDR3 length is 14 residues. The V gene lost 4 bases and the J gene lost 4 bases, with 13 bases spanning the gap. The CDR3 is CASSPYPDLYGYTF. In nucleotides, the CDR3 is TGTGCCAGCAGCCCCTACCCGGATCTCTATGGCTACACCTTC.

The J gene is TRBJ2-7, the V gene TRBV10-2; D gene ambiguous. Germline V gene sequence: CDR1 WSHSY, CDR2 SAAADI. The length of the CDR3 is 11 residues. Trimming left V 3 bases short and J 5 bases short, with 5 bases between. The CDR3 DNA reads as TGCGCCAGCAGTGATGCGGACGAGCAGTACTTC. Its protein product is CASSDADEQYF.

The chain has TRBV6-5 and TRBJ2-7; TRBD1 agrees at 10 bases. This CDR3 comprises 15 residues. Germline V lookup: CDR1 MNHEY, CDR2 SVGAGI. V gave up 5 bases and J gave up 7 bases; unmatched junction bases: 11. In DNA form, the CDR3 reads TGTGCCAGCAGTAGCGGTCCAGACAGGGGGCGTGAGCAGTACTTC. Amino acids: CASSSGPDRGREQYF.